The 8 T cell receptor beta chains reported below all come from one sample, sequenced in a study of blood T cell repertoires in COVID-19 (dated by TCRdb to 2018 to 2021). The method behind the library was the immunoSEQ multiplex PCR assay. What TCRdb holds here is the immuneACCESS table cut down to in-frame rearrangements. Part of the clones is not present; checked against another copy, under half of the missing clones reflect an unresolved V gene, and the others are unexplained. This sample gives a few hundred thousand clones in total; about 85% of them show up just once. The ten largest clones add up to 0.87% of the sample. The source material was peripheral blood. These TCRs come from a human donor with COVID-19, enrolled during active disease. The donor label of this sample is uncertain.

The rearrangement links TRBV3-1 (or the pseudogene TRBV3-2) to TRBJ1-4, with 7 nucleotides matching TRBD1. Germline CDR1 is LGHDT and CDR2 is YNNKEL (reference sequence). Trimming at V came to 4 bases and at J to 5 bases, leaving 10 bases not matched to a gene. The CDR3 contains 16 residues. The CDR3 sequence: CASSRHLRDSNEKLFF. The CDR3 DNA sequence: TGTGCCAGCAGCCGACACCTCCGGGACAGCAATGAAAAACTGTTTTTT.

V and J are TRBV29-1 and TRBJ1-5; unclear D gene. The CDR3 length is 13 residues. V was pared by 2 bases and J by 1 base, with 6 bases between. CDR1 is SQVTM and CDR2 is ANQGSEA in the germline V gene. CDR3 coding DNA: TGCAGCGTTGAACCCGGGAGCAATCAGCCCCAGCATTTT. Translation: CSVEPGSNQPQHF.

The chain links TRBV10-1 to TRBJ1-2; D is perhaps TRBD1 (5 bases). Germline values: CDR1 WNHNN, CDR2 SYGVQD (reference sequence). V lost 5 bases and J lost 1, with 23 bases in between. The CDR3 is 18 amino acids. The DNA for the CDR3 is TGCGCCAGCAGTTCGACTCTGACAGATTTAGATTTTAACTATGGCTACACCTTC. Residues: CASSSTLTDLDFNYGYTF.

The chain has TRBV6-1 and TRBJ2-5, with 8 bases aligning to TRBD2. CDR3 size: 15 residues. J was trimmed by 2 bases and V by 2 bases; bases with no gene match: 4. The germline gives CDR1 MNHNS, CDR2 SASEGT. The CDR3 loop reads CASSEIAGPQETQYF. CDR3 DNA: TGTGCCAGCAGTGAAATAGCGGGACCACAAGAGACCCAGTACTTC.

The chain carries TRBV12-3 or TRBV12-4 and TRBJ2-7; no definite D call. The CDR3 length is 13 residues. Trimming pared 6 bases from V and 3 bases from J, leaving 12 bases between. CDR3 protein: CASRSSNSYEQYF. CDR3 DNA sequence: TGTGCCAGCAGATCCTCTAACAGCTACGAGCAGTACTTC.

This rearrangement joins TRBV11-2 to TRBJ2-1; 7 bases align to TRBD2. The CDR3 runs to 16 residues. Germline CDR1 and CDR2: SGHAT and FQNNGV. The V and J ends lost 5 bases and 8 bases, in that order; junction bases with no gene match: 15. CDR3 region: CASSARRGGSEDEQFF. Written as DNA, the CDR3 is TGTGCCAGCAGCGCCCGGCGCGGGGGAAGTGAGGATGAGCAGTTCTTC.

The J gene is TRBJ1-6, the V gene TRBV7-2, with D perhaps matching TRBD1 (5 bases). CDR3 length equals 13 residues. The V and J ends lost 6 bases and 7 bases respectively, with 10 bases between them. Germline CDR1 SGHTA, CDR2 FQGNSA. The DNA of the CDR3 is TGTGCCAGCAGTAATACAGGAAATTCACCCCTCCACTTT. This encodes CASSNTGNSPLHF.

CDR3 amino acids: CASSLSRASGSWEQFF. The CDR3 DNA sequence: TGTGCCAGCAGCTTATCGAGGGCTAGCGGGAGCTGGGAGCAGTTCTTC. V gene TRBV7-9 combines with J gene TRBJ2-1, with 10 bases aligning to TRBD2. This CDR3 contains 16 residues. V shed 2 bases, J shed 10 bases, and the junction held 11 bases outside the gene matches. Germline CDR1 is SEHNR and CDR2 is FQNEAQ (reference sequence).